A single sample is the source of the 21 T cell receptor beta chains below, sequenced in a study of response to subunit inactivated influenza vaccine. Each CDR3 protein gets one entry after TCRdb re-called the RT-PCR reads with MiXCR. Among about 520,000 distinct CDR3 sequences, 25% were seen once, and the ten largest hold about 1.9%. This sample comprised CD4+ T cells sorted from PBMCs, obtained roughly 5 days after vaccination. These receptors were collected from a man aged 50 or older who received an inactivated influenza vaccine.

In its sample, this clonotype was seen many times. The V and J genes are TRBV9 and TRBJ1-1; D is perhaps TRBD1 (5 bases). The CDR3 sequence is 15 residues long. The germline V gene has CDR1 SGDLS and CDR2 YYNGEE. With 0 bases removed from V and 4 bases from J, the gap between germline ends came to 13 bases. CDR3 DNA sequence: TGTGCCAGCAGCGTAGGTTTGGGGGAAGCCACTGAAGCTTTCTTT. Protein: CASSVGLGEATEAFF.

This chain uses TRBV12-3 or TRBV12-4 with TRBJ2-7; D is undetermined. V was pared by 3 bases and J by 2 bases, with 14 bases between. The CDR3 sequence is 15 residues long. CDR3 in amino acids: CASSLAGQVPYEQYF. For the CDR3, the DNA is TGTGCCAGCAGTTTGGCCGGGCAGGTCCCCTACGAGCAGTACTTC.

In this sample, this clonotype turned up many times. V usage is TRBV20-1 and J usage is TRBJ2-3; D possibly matches TRBD1 or TRBD2 (5 bases each). V was shortened by 3 bases and J by 6 bases, with 16 bases between the two germline ends. The CDR3 length is 14 residues. CDR1 and CDR2 from the germline V gene are DFQATT and SNEGSKA (reference sequence). CDR3 protein: CSARGKGTQDTQYF. As DNA, the CDR3 is TGCAGTGCTAGGGGAAAAGGGACGCAGGATACGCAGTATTTT.

This chain uses TRBV20-1 with TRBJ2-3; either TRBD1 or TRBD2 may fit D (5 bases each). CDR1 DFQATT and CDR2 SNEGSKA come from the germline V gene (reference sequence). The V end was cut by 2 bases, the J end by 4 bases, with 13 bases between. This CDR3 comprises 14 residues. The DNA of the CDR3 is TGCAGTGCTAGACAGGGAGATAGGGCAGATACGCAGTATTTT. Translated: CSARQGDRADTQYF.

The gene calls are TRBV25-1 and TRBJ2-1; D unresolved. This CDR3 comprises 17 residues. V was trimmed by 4 bases and J by 0 bases, leaving 16 bases between them. The germline gives CDR1 MGHDK, CDR2 SYGVNS. The CDR3, as DNA: TGTGCCAGCAGTGTCCTGGGAACAGTGAGCTCCTACAATGAGCAGTTCTTC. Encoded protein: CASSVLGTVSSYNEQFF.

Of note for this clonotype: Sequence at one end of the junction differs from germline and may be a read error. The rearrangement uses TRBV6-1 and TRBJ2-3, with TRBD1 identical over 12 bases. The germline V gene encodes CDR1 MNHNS and CDR2 SASEGT. This CDR3 has 17 residues. The CDR3 reads CASSETGTGGFGRAQFF. CDR3 sequence (DNA): TGTGCCAGCAGTGAAACCGGGACAGGGGGCTTCGGGAGAGCGCAGTTTTTT.

This chain uses TRBV7-2 with TRBJ1-1, with no clear D. The length of the CDR3 is 15 residues. Trimming removed 1 base from V and 0 bases from J, with 9 bases in between. Looked up from germline, CDR1 is SGHTA and CDR2 is FQGNSA. Here the CDR3 DNA reads TGTGCCAGCAGCTTAGGAATTCGGTTGAACACTGAAGCTTTCTTT. Translated, it gives CASSLGIRLNTEAFF.

The chain has TRBV7-3 and TRBJ2-1, with D uncertain. V shed 5 bases and J shed 7 bases, with 12 bases lying between them. Per germline, CDR1 SGHTA and CDR2 FQGTGA. The CDR3 has 13 amino acids. The CDR3 DNA is TGTGCCAGCAGCCCTCAGATGGGGAATGAGCAGTTCTTC. Amino acid sequence: CASSPQMGNEQFF.

This clonotype showed up many times. The rearrangement links TRBV20-1 to TRBJ2-4; unclear D gene. V lost 0 bases, J lost 0 bases, and 12 bases lay in between. The length of the CDR3 is 16 residues. Germline CDR1 and CDR2: DFQATT and SNEGSKA (reference sequence). The CDR3 nucleotides read TGCAGTGCTAGAGATCGGATGGGAATAGCCAAAAACATTCAGTACTTC. Its translation: CSARDRMGIAKNIQYF.

There are a few counts of this clonotype. The chain links TRBV25-1 to TRBJ2-7, with TRBD1 as a possible D gene (6 bases). The CDR3 is 12 residues long. Trimming cost V 7 bases and J 9 bases, with 16 bases left between them. CDR1 MGHDK and CDR2 SYGVNS come from the germline V gene. The DNA of the CDR3 is TGTGCCAGCAATCGAGGGGGTGAGGGGCAGTACTTC. It translates to CASNRGGEGQYF.

This clonotype came up a few times. The CDR3 protein is CASNPAGGLYGYTF. Here the CDR3 DNA reads TGTGCCAGCAACCCCGCAGGGGGCCTCTATGGCTACACCTTC. V is TRBV12-3 or TRBV12-4 and J is TRBJ1-2, with 8 positions matching TRBD1. The trim removed 7 bases at V and 4 bases at J, leaving 8 bases unmatched. The CDR3 is 14 amino acids.

This chain joins TRBV10-3 and TRBJ1-1, with D possibly TRBD1 on 5 matching bases. The germline V gene encodes CDR1 ENHRY and CDR2 SYGVKD. V dropped 6 bases and J dropped 1 base, with 15 bases sitting between them. The CDR3 consists of 15 residues. The DNA for the CDR3 is TGTGCCATCAGAGCCCGGGACGCCAAGAACACTGAAGCTTTCTTT. Translated, it gives CAIRARDAKNTEAFF.

The V call is TRBV10-3, the J call TRBJ1-1; D might be TRBD1 (5 bases). Per the germline V gene, CDR1 is ENHRY and CDR2 is SYGVKD. The CDR3 has 13 amino acids. V was clipped by 5 bases and J by 1 base, with 8 bases between them. In DNA form, the CDR3 reads TGTGCCATCAGTCTCGGGGGGAACACTGAAGCTTTCTTT. It translates to CAISLGGNTEAFF.

The rearrangement joins TRBV2 to TRBJ1-1; D uncertain. Germline V gives CDR1 SNHLY, CDR2 FYNNEI. The CDR3 is 12 amino acids. V shed 7 bases and J shed 2 bases, with 8 bases lying between them. CDR3 coding DNA: TGTGCCAGCATCTGGCAAAACACTGAAGCTTTCTTT. Translation: CASIWQNTEAFF.

The chain employs TRBV3-1 and TRBJ2-7; 7 bases are shared with TRBD1. Germline V lookup: CDR1 LGHDT, CDR2 YNNKEL (reference sequence). The CDR3 is 13 residues long. Unmatched junction bases numbered 8, after V lost 3 bases and J lost 9 bases. This CDR3 reads CASSQSSTGRQYF. The CDR3 DNA follows: TGTGCCAGCAGCCAGTCGTCGACAGGGAGGCAGTACTTC.

This clonotype appeared a few times. The chain recombines TRBV4-3 with TRBJ1-1; 8 bases agree with TRBD1. Germline V lookup: CDR1 LGHNA, CDR2 YSLEER. CDR3 length: 18 amino acids. V dropped 0 bases and J dropped 4; count of bases not matched to a gene: 13. The CDR3 is CASSQDHAGGQGGTEAFF. In DNA, the CDR3 is TGCGCCAGCAGCCAAGATCATGCAGGGGGCCAAGGGGGCACTGAAGCTTTCTTT.

This clonotype turned up a few times. The J gene is TRBJ2-5, the V gene TRBV7-3; a possible D gene is TRBD1 (6 bases). The CDR3 has 13 amino acids. The germline V gene has CDR1 SGHTA and CDR2 FQGTGA. V lost 1 base to trimming and J lost 4 bases, with 7 bases between them. The CDR3 is CASSLIGGETQYF. Here the CDR3 DNA reads TGTGCCAGCAGCTTAATAGGGGGAGAGACCCAGTACTTC. The full variable domain, completed using reference TRBV7-3 and TRBJ2-5, is GAGVSQTPSNKVTEKGKYVELRCDPISGHTALYWYRQSLGQGPEFLIYFQGTGAADDSGLPNDRFFAVRPEGSVSTLKIQRTERGDSAVYLCASSLIGGETQYFGPGTRLLVL.

V and J are TRBV9 and TRBJ2-7; D call uncertain. Germline CDR1 is SGDLS and CDR2 is YYNGEE. The CDR3 has 14 amino acids. Between the trimmed V and J ends, which lost 0 bases and 1 base, there was a span of 8 bases. CDR3 residues: CASSVAPLSYEQYF. The DNA for the CDR3 is TGTGCCAGCAGCGTAGCCCCATTATCCTACGAGCAGTACTTC.

The rearrangement joins TRBV7-9 to TRBJ2-7, with TRBD2 as a possible D gene (5 bases). Trimming removed 5 bases at V and 9 bases at J, with 14 bases between. The CDR3 sequence is 12 residues long. CDR1 SEHNR and CDR2 FQNEAQ come from the germline V gene (reference sequence). DNA of the CDR3: TGTGCCAGCAGCCCCCCCAGGAGCGGGCAGTACTTC. Protein: CASSPPRSGQYF. Filled out from reference TRBV7-9 and TRBJ2-7, the complete variable domain reads DTGVSQNPRHKITKRGQNVTFRCDPISEHNRLYWYRQTLGQGPEFLTYFQNEAQLEKSRLLSDRFSAERPKGSFSTLEIQRTEQGDSAMYLCASSPPRSGQYFGPGTRLTVT.

This clonotype turned up a few times. The chain combines TRBV2 with TRBJ2-3; 9 bases agree with TRBD1. The length of the CDR3 is 15 residues. Germline V lookup: CDR1 SNHLY, CDR2 FYNNEI. V lost 10 bases and J lost 2; bases outside the gene matches: 10. CDR3 in DNA: TGTGCCACCAAGGACGGGACAGGGAACACAGATACGCAGTATTTT. Translation: CATKDGTGNTDTQYF.

In nucleotides, the CDR3 is TGTGCCAGCAGTTACTCTCTCCGGGACGGCTACGAGCAGTACTTC. The encoded protein is CASSYSLRDGYEQYF. The chain couples TRBV6-5 to TRBJ2-7; D possibly uses TRBD1 or TRBD2 (5 bases each). The V and J ends lost 0 bases and 3 bases respectively, with 12 bases between them. The CDR3 spans 15 residues. Germline V gene lookup returns CDR1 MNHEY and CDR2 SVGAGI.